Presented here are 9 T cell receptor beta chains from one specimen sequenced in a study of blood T cell repertoires in COVID-19. The repertoire was sequenced with immunoSEQ multiplex PCR; TCRdb's copy has only in-frame clones and lacks some. The sample consists of about 370,000 clones, roughly 90% of them appearing once. The sample consisted of peripheral blood. These receptors all stem from a woman aged 25 to 39 with COVID-19, enrolled during active disease.

The chain employs TRBV28 and TRBJ2-7; 9 positions agree with TRBD1. V shed 7 bases and J 7 bases; nucleotides not matched to a gene: 14. The germline V gene encodes CDR1 MDHEN and CDR2 SYDVKM. The CDR3 runs 15 residues. CDR3: CASNRGGQGMREQYF. As DNA, the CDR3 is TGTGCCAGCAATCGGGGAGGACAGGGGATGCGGGAGCAGTACTTC.

This clone was recorded a few times. This chain links TRBV21-1 with TRBJ1-4; the listed D gene, TRBD1, was not tested against the DNA. TRBV21-1 is a known pseudogene. The CDR3 length is 15 residues. This chain's CDR3 is CASSTWTGENEKLFF. Here the CDR3 DNA reads TGTGCCAGCAGCACCTGGACAGGGGAGAATGAAAAACTGTTTTTT.

This clone came up a few times. V is TRBV10-3 and J is TRBJ1-2, with D possibly TRBD1 on 6 matching bases. The CDR3 extends over 12 amino acids. Germline V CDR1 and CDR2: ENHRY, SYGVKD. Trimming pared 8 bases from V and 3 bases from J, leaving 10 bases between. CDR3 coding DNA: TGTGCCATCGGGGGCCCCCACTATGGCTACACCTTC. Encoded protein: CAIGGPHYGYTF.

The chain is built from TRBV2 and TRBJ2-3; D unresolved. CDR1 and CDR2 from the germline V gene are SNHLY and FYNNEI. The CDR3 contains 14 residues. V lost 1 base to trimming and J lost 1 base, with 6 bases between them. The CDR3: CASSEGHGTDTQYF. CDR3 nucleotides: TGTGCCAGCAGTGAAGGGCACGGCACAGATACGCAGTATTTT.

This clone was seen a handful of times. This chain uses TRBV4-1 with TRBJ1-1, with D tentatively TRBD1 (6 bases). Germline V gene sequence: CDR1 MGHRA, CDR2 YSYEKL. Trimming took off 4 bases at V and 1 base at J, with 10 bases between the two ends. The CDR3 is made up of 14 amino acids. CDR3 bases: TGCGCCAGCAGCCCACAGGGAGCGAACACTGAAGCTTTCTTT. Translated, it gives CASSPQGANTEAFF.

This chain uses TRBV15 with TRBJ2-7; D unresolved. V lost 1 base to trimming and J lost 5 bases, with 12 bases between them. Germline V CDR1 and CDR2: LNHNV, YYDKDF (reference sequence). CDR3 length equals 14 residues. This CDR3 reads CATSRALTTHEQYF. CDR3 coding DNA: TGTGCCACCAGCAGAGCTCTAACCACTCACGAGCAGTACTTC.

DNA for the CDR3: TGTGCCAGCAAGCCGATTGTGGCTAGCAGGGGGGAGACCCAGTACTTC. It translates to CASKPIVASRGETQYF. V is TRBV7-2 and J is TRBJ2-5; TRBD1 matches 7 bases. V shed 7 bases, J shed 5 bases, and the junction held 16 bases outside the gene matches. This CDR3 is built from 16 residues. The V gene's germline CDR1 is SGHTA and CDR2 FQGNSA.

This clone was seen a few times. V is TRBV12-3 or TRBV12-4 and J is TRBJ1-1, with no clear D. The CDR3 runs to 12 residues. The V and J ends lost 6 bases and 1 base respectively, with 6 bases between them. CDR3 in amino acids: CASRPGNTEAFF. CDR3 nucleotide sequence: TGTGCCAGCAGGCCCGGGAACACTGAAGCTTTCTTT.

The V and J genes are TRBV10-1 and TRBJ2-3; TRBD2 aligns across 7 bases. The V gene end was trimmed by 3 bases and the J gene end by 2 bases; junction bases not matched to a gene: 2. This CDR3 comprises 14 residues. In germline, CDR1 is WNHNN, CDR2 SYGVQD (reference sequence). The CDR3 nucleotides read TGCGCCAGCAGTGACGCGGGGGACACAGATACGCAGTATTTT. Encoded protein: CASSDAGDTDTQYF.